The clone carrying this TCR beta chain showed up just a few times. Its antigen remains unknown. This entry belongs to a study of blood T cells in healthy people across ages. Overall study: About one barcoded beta molecule was captured per two T cells (by template switching).

This CDR3 contains 16 residues. The V gene lost 4 bases and the J gene lost 7 bases, with 23 bases spanning the gap. CDR1 is MGHRA, CDR2 YSYEKL, per germline. Points from the study as a whole: Both higher diversity and more naive CD4+ cells marked long-lived donors when set against aged donors. Per-million-T-cell TCR beta diversity fell roughly linearly with age.

Through a sample-barcoded 5' primer and a J-beta primer mix, a second PCR was run for 7 to 11 cycles. One entry per CDR3 protein, called by TCRdb with MiXCR from the 5' RACE reads. This sample carries hundreds of thousands of distinct CDR3 sequences, under 65% of them seen once, and the ten largest clones take approximately 40%. The rearrangement joins TRBV4-1 to TRBJ2-7; D is unresolved. This clonotype was sampled from a man in his 60s in good health. The specimen sequenced was blood. CDR3 DNA sequence: TGCGCCAGCAGCCCCCGAGCGCAAGAACCTTACAATGAGCAGTACTTC. It codes for CASSPRAQEPYNEQYF.